The present entry profiles one T cell receptor (beta chain) with its context. It lacks a known antigen. Base qualities are not provided; no much larger clone lies one nucleotide away. This specimen belongs to a study of blood T cells in healthy people across ages (dated by TCRdb to about 2015). Regarding the complete study: Template switching captured roughly one uniquely barcoded TCR beta cDNA molecule per two T cells in model experiments. To track age-related changes in TCR beta repertoire diversity, the study relied on deep sequencing normalized with unique cDNA molecular identifiers. The donors were split into four age groups: young (average 16 years), middle-aged (over 35), aged (more than 60) and long-lived (about 82). To avoid experimental bias, donors of different ages were distributed randomly across sequencing lanes. For two donors (one aged 18 to 30 and one aged 80 or older), the study analyzed two additional independent replicas of 1 million unique cDNA reads from the same blood draw. Overall study outcomes, separate from this receptor: Total diversity estimates from one million sequenced T cells were considered lower bounds and underestimates. Compared with the aged group, the long-lived group had more naive CD4+ T cells, fewer expanded clones and increased TCR diversity, suggesting age selection. As age increased, observed TCR beta diversity per million T cells dropped in a roughly linear way, and a significant reduction was already evident by age 40. The percentage of naive T cells measured by flow cytometry correlated strongly with observed TCR beta diversity. Because profiling used bulk unsorted PBMCs, naive and antigen-experienced compartments could not be compared conclusively. Because donor CMV infection status was unknown, age-related changes in expanded clonotypes were potentially confounded.

The library came from 5' RACE. TCRdb names Illumina HiSeq 2500 as the instrument used. A second PCR of about 7 to 12 cycles was performed with a sample-barcoded 5' primer and a J-beta primer mix. Each TCR beta cDNA molecule received a unique molecular identifier from a template-switch 5' adaptor carrying 12 random nucleotides. Each sample yielded at least 3 million CDR3-containing paired-end reads. First-strand cDNA synthesis was performed from all RNA using the Mint cDNA synthesis kit, with priming by a TRBC-specific oligonucleotide. Following uracil-DNA glycosylase treatment, a first 18-cycle PCR with universal primers M1SS and BC2_uni_R was performed on all cDNA. The study's processing was this. For normalization, 1 million high-quality reads, each with a distinct molecular identifier, were randomly selected from each sample. Reads with shared molecular identifiers were discarded instead of being binned into consensus sequences. MiTCR, set to a Q25 quality threshold and the strictest error-elimination algorithm, was used for CDR3 identification, clonotype clustering and error correction. A nonparametric unseen species model using Euler transformation provided a lower-bound estimate of total TCR beta diversity. The raw public data were reprocessed by TCRdb itself: fastp quality trimming at Q25, MiXCR clonotype calling, in-frame beta chains only. Duplicate CDR3 protein sequences are folded into a single record with the most common DNA and genes. Here the V and J calls rest on TCRdb's processing, not on the authors' analysis. The sample contains roughly 730,000 distinct CDR3 sequences, approximately 53% of them found a single time. The ten biggest clones cover around 24% of the sample.

CDR1 and CDR2, looked up from the germline V gene, are SGHTA and FQGNSA. The CDR3 starts with the cysteine, ends with the phenylalanine, and has 17 residues. Left in the record is the CDR3 DNA by itself, 51 bases read in frame from the first base. The junction shows trimming of 0 bases on V and 2 bases on J, plus 14 bases between the germline ends. The approximately 39 donors, aged roughly 6 to 95 years, were systemically healthy Caucasian individuals from Russia. Roughly 11 milliliters of peripheral blood were drawn from each donor into EDTA-treated Vacutainer tubes. Ficoll-Paque density-gradient centrifugation was used to isolate PBMCs, with at least 6 million obtained per sample. Total RNA was extracted from PBMCs with Trizol reagent, with at least 5.5 micrograms obtained per sample. The percentages of naive CD45RAhigh/CD27high T cells were determined by flow cytometry on a PBMC aliquot from every donor.

Recombination connected TRBV7-2 to TRBJ2-1; the D region possibly corresponds to TRBD2 (6 bases align). Sequenced material: blood. This TCR derives from a man aged 40-49 years in good health. The nucleotide sequence reads as follows: TGTGCCAGCAGCTTAGCGGGGGGAGGCCAGGCCTACAATGAGCAGTTCTTC. Its coded protein is CASSLAGGGQAYNEQFF.